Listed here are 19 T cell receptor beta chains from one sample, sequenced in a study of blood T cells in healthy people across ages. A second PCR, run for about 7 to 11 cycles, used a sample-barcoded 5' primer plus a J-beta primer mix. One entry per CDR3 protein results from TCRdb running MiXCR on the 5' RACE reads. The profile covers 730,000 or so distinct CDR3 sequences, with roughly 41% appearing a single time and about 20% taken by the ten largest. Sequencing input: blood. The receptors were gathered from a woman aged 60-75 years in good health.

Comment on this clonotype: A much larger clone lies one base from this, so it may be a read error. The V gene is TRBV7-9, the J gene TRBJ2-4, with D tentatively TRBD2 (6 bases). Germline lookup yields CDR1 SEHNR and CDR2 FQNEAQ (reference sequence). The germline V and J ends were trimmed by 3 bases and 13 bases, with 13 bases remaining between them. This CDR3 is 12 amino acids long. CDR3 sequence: CASSLAGWKQYF. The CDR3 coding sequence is TGTGCCAGCAGCTTGGCGGGGTGGAAGCAGTACTTC.

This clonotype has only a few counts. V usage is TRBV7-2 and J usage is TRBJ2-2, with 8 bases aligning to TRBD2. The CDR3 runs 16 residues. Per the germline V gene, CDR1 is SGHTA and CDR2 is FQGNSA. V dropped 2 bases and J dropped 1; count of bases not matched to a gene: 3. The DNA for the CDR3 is TGTGCCAGCAGCTTATTCGGGAGGGGGAACACCGGGGAGCTGTTTTTT. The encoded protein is CASSLFGRGNTGELFF.

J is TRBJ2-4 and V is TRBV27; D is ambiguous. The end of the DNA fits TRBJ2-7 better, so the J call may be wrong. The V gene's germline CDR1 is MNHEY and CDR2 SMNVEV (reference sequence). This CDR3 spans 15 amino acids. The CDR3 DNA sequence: TGTGCCAGCAGACATCTTTTGGGCACTAACTACGAGCAGTACTTC. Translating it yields CASRHLLGTNYEQYF.

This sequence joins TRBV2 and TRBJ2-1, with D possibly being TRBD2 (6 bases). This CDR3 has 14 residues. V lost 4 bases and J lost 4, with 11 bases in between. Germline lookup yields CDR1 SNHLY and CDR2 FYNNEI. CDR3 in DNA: TGTGCCAGCAGTGTAAGGCGGGATTACAATGAGCAGTTCTTC. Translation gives CASSVRRDYNEQFF.

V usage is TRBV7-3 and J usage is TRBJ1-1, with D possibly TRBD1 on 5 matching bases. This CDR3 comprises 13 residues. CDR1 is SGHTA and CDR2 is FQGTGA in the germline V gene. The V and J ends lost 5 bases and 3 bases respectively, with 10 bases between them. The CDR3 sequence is CASSMGGDTEAFF. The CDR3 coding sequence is TGTGCCAGCAGCATGGGGGGGGACACTGAAGCTTTCTTT.

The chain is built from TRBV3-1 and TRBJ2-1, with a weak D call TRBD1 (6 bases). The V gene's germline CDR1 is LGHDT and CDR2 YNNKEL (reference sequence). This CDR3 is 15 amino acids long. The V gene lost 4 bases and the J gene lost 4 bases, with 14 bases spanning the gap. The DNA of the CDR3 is TGTGCCAGCAGCCTGGGACACCAATCTTACAATGAGCAGTTCTTC. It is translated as CASSLGHQSYNEQFF.

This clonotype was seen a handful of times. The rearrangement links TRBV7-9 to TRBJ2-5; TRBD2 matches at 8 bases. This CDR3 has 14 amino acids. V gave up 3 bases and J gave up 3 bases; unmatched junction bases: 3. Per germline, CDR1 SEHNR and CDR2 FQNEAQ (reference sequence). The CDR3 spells CASSLGLVEETQYF. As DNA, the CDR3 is TGTGCCAGCAGCTTGGGACTAGTCGAAGAGACCCAGTACTTC.

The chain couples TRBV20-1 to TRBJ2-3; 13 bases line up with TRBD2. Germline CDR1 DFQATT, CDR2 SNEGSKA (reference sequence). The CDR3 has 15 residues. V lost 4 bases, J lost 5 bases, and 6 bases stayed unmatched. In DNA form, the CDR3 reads TGCAGTGCTAATGGACTAGCGGGAGTGTTAGATACGCAGTATTTT. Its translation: CSANGLAGVLDTQYF.

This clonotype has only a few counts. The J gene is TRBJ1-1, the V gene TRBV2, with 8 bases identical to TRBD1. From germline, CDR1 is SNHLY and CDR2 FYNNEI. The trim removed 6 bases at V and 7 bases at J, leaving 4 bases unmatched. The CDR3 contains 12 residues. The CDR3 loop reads CASRTDRDEAFF. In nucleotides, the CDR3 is TGTGCCAGCAGAACGGACAGGGATGAAGCTTTCTTT.

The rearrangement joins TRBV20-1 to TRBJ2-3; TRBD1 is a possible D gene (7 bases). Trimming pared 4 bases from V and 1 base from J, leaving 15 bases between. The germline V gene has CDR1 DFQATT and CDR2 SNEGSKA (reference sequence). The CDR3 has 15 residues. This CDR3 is CSAKYAGQRTDTQYF. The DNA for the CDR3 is TGCAGTGCTAAGTATGCGGGACAGCGCACAGATACGCAGTATTTT.

The DNA of the CDR3 is TGTGCCAGCAGCTCAAACCACAGGGGGGGGAGCATTCAGTACTTC. Translated, it gives CASSSNHRGGSIQYF. This chain links TRBV13 with TRBJ2-4; D may be TRBD1 (8 bases). Between the trimmed V and J ends, which lost 4 bases and 9 bases, there was a span of 19 bases. The CDR3 extends over 15 amino acids. Per the germline V gene, CDR1 is PRHDT and CDR2 is FYEKMQ (reference sequence).

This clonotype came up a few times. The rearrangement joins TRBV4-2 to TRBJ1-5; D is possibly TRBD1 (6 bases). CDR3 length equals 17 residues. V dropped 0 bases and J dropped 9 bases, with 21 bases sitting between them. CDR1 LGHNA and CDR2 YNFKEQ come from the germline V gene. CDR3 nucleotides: TGTGCCAGCAGCCAAGAAGACGGACGGTGGGACAAACGGCCCCAGCATTTT. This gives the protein CASSQEDGRWDKRPQHF.

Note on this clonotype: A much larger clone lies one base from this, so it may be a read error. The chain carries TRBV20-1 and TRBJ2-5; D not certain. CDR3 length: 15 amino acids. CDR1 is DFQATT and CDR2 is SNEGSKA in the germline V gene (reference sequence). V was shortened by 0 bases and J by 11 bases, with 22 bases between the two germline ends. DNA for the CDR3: TGCAGTGCTAGAGATGAGGCTGGGTCTTCTAATCATCAGTACTTC. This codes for CSARDEAGSSNHQYF.

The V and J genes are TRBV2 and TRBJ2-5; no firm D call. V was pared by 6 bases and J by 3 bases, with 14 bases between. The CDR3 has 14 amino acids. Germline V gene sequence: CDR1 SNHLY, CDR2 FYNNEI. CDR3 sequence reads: CASRVLRREETQYF. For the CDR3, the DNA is TGTGCCAGCAGAGTATTACGGAGAGAAGAGACCCAGTACTTC.

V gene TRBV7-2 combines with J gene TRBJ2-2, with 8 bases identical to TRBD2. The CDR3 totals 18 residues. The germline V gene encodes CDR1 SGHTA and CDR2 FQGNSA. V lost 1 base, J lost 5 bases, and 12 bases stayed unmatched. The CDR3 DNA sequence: TGTGCCAGCAGCTTAGTTTGGTACAGCGGGGGAGGGACCGGGGAGCTGTTTTTT. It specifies CASSLVWYSGGGTGELFF.

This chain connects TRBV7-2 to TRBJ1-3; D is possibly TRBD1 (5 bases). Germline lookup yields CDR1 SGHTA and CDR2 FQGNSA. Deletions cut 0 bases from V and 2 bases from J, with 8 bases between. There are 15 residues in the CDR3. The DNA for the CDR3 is TGTGCCAGCAGCTTAGCGCCAGGGCCTGGAAACACCATATATTTT. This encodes CASSLAPGPGNTIYF.

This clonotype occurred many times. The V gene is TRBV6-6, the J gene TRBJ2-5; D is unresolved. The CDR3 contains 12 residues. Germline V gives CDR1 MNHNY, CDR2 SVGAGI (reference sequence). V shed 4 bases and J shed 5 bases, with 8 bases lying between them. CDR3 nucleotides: TGTGCCAGCAGTTCGCGCCGGGAGACCCAGTACTTC. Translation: CASSSRRETQYF.

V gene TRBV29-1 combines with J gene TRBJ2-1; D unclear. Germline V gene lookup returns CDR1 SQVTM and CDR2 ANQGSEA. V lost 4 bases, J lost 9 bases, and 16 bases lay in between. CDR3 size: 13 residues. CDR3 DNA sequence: TGCAGCGTTGGCCGATCCATGGGCGCTGAGCAGTTCTTC. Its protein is CSVGRSMGAEQFF.

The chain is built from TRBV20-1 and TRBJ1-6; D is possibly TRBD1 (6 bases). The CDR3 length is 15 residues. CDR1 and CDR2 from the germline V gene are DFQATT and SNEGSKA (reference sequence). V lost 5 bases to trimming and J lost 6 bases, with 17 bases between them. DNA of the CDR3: TGCAGTGCTGCTGACAGGACAAGGGGTAATTCACCCCTCCACTTT. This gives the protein CSAADRTRGNSPLHF.